This record concerns one TCR beta chain sequence. Its specificity is unknown. This sample was included in a study of cytomegalovirus exposure and HLA in healthy donors. Broader study findings: In a later analysis, compared with equally common non-associated chains, HLA-associated beta chains were more expanded. An analysis that was carried out later associated approximately 17,000 TCR beta sequences with HLA alleles at 0.05 false discovery rate.

The PCR had 60 Vbeta and 13 Jbeta primers. Sequencing was performed with immunoSEQ multiplex PCR; in TCRdb, only in-frame clones are kept and a portion is missing. The data hold more than 95,000 clones, with roughly four fifths observed a single time. This CDR3 is 15 amino acids long. Unmatched junction bases numbered 8, after V lost 4 bases and J lost 5 bases. Germline V CDR1 and CDR2: SGHRS, YFSETQ. This TCR derives from a woman aged 18-30 years in good health and CMV-seronegative. Sequenced input: PBMCs. The chain is built from TRBV5-1 and TRBJ2-1; 8 bases line up with TRBD2. The CDR3 sequence is CASSDPGLGDNEQFF. The CDR3 nucleotides read TGCGCCAGCAGCGATCCGGGACTAGGGGACAATGAGCAGTTCTTC.